Below, one T cell receptor (beta chain) is given with its context. Its antigen is not identified. The sample originates from a study of beta chain features in type 1 diabetes. A CD45RO/CCR7/CD25/CD127/CD95/CD27 panel sorted naive, central memory, regulatory and stem cell-like memory CD4+ cells. The sequenced template was cDNA made from the entire isolated RNA. The assay was immunoSEQ multiplex PCR, and TCRdb's table has in-frame clones only and misses some. The sample includes 200,000 to 300,000 clones, roughly a tenth of them seen just once. V shed 4 bases, J shed 4 bases, and the junction held 5 bases outside the gene matches. In germline, CDR1 is SGHNT, CDR2 YYREEE (reference sequence). The CDR3 sequence is 13 residues long. General observations from the study: There were fewer insertions and more deletions at the VDJ junctions of type 1 diabetes patients. In all four CD4+ subsets, TCRB CDR3 length was significantly, moderately reduced in type 1 diabetes. Unsettled here was the matter of whether HLA type influences TCRB rearrangement.

Specimen: naive CD4+ T cells from blood. The source of this sequence is a man aged 30 to 45 with type 1 diabetes. This chain joins TRBV5-4 and TRBJ2-7, with 7 bases matching TRBD1. The CDR3 reads CASSPSDRYEQYF. The CDR3 nucleotides are TGTGCCAGCAGCCCCTCGGACAGGTACGAGCAGTACTTC. The entire variable domain, with the rest obtained from reference TRBV5-4 and TRBJ2-7, is as follows: ETGVTQSPTHLIKTRGQQVTLRCSSQSGHNTVSWYQQALGQGPQFIFQYYREEENGRGNFPPRFSGLQFPNYSSELNVNALELDDSALYLCASSPSDRYEQYFGPGTRLTVT.